This TCR beta chain was captured in a study of cytomegalovirus exposure and HLA in healthy donors. Overall study context: Genotyping showed around 80% of almost 400 donors falling in the Caucasian-associated ancestry cluster. General study findings and limits: Analysis performed later showed TCR beta chains linked to HLA being more clonally expanded than equally common others. Productive status was seen about 87% or about 30% of the time for most TCR beta V segments in an earlier analysis.

Germline values: CDR1 SGDLS, CDR2 YYNGEE. The V and J ends lost 4 bases and 5 bases respectively, with 11 bases between them. The CDR3 has 13 residues. PCR amplification relied on 60 Vbeta primers (plus 13 Jbeta primers). TCRdb keeps only in-frame clones here, not all; method: immunoSEQ multiplex PCR. Counted here are around 150,000 clones, approximately 80% occurring once; the ten biggest clones make up 2.5% to 3.5%. Note on this clone: Antigen unknown.

V usage is TRBV9 and J usage is TRBJ2-3; the D is unclear. What was sequenced was PBMCs. The source of this sequence is a man aged 35 to 55 in good health and CMV-seronegative. CDR3 residues: CASSPYAVDTQYF. In DNA, the CDR3 is TGTGCCAGCAGCCCCTACGCGGTAGATACGCAGTATTTT. The entire variable domain, with the rest obtained from reference TRBV9 and TRBJ2-3, is as follows: DSGVTQTPKHLITATGQRVTLRCSPRSGDLSVYWYQQSLDQGLQFLIQYYNGEERAKGNILERFSAQQFPDLHSELNLSSLELGDSALYFCASSPYAVDTQYFGPGTRLTVL.